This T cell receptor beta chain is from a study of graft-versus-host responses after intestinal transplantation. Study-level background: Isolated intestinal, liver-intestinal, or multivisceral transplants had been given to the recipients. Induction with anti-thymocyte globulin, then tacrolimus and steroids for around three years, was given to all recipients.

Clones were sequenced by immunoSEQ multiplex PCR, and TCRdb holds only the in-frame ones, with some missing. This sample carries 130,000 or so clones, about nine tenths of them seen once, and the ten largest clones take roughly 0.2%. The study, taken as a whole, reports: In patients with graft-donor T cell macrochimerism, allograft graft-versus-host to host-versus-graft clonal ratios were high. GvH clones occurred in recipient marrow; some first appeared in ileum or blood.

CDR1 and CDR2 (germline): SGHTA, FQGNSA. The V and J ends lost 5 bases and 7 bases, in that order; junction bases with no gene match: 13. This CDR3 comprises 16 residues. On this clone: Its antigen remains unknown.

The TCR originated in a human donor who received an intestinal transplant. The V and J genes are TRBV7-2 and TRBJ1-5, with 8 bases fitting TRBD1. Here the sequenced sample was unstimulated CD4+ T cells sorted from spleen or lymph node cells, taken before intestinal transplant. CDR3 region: CASSLEGGQGGQPQHF. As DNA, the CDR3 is TGTGCCAGCAGCCTAGAGGGCGGACAGGGTGGACAGCCCCAGCATTTT.